This entry concerns a single TCR beta chain. V was pared by 3 bases and J by 1 base, with 11 bases of the junction left unmatched. Germline lookup yields CDR1 MNHNS and CDR2 SASEGT. The CDR3 runs to 18 residues. The source of the sample is a study of blood T cell repertoires in COVID-19. Study in general: COVID-19 samples collected from the United States, Italy and Spain covered acute and convalescent phases. PBMCs, B-cell-depleted T cells, or T cells provided the cDNA or gDNA that made up the material.

Data came from immunoSEQ multiplex PCR; TCRdb stores just in-frame clones and leaves some out. This repertoire shows some 400,000 clones, about 80% found once; its top ten account for 1.1%. The receptor's source is a human donor with acute or convalescent COVID-19. The donor label of this sample is uncertain. The sample was peripheral blood. The rearrangement joins TRBV6-1 to TRBJ1-1, with 10 bases lining up with TRBD1. CDR3 sequence (DNA): TGTGCCAGCAGTGACGCATCCGGGACAGGGGAGGGGAACACTGAAGCTTTCTTT. Translating it yields CASSDASGTGEGNTEAFF.